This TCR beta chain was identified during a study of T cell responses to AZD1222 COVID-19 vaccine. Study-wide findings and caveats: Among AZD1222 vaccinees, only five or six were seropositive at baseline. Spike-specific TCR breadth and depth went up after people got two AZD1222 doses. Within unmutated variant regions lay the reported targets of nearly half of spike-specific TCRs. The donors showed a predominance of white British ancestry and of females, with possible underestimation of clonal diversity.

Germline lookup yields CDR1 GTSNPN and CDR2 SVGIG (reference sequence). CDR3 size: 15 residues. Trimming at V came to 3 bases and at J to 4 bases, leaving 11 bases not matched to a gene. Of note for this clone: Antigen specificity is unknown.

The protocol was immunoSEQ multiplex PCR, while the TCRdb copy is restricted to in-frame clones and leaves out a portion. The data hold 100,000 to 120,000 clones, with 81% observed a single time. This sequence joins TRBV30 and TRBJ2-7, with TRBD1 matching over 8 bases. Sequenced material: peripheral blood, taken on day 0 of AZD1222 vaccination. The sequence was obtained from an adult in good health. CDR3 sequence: CAWSAKAGQVYEQYF. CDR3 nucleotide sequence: TGTGCCTGGAGCGCCAAGGCGGGACAGGTATACGAGCAGTACTTC. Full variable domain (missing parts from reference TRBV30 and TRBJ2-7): SQTIHQWPATLVQPVGSPLSLECTVEGTSNPNLYWYRQAAGRGLQLLFYSVGIGQISSEVPQNLSASRPQDRQFILSSKKLLLSDSGFYLCAWSAKAGQVYEQYFGPGTRLTVT.